Shown below are 28 T cell receptor beta chains from a single sample sequenced in a study of HIV-infected children after antiretroviral therapy interruption. The TCR library was built from RNA with a 3' RACE protocol and unique molecular identifiers. TCRdb fed the 3' RACE reads into MiXCR, producing one record per CDR3 protein. The data hold 14,000 to 15,000 distinct CDR3 sequences, with about 3.6% observed a single time. Treatment: PENTA 11 planned treatment interruption arm or continuous ART arm. This sample comprised CD45RO+ CD8+ T cells from PBMCs, pooled from several time points, obtained from a donor given antiretroviral therapy, either interrupted or continuous. Subset denoted: memory CD8+ CD45RO+ CD45RA- T cells. These receptors were obtained from a pool of human donors with HIV.

This clonotype was seen many times. The chain is built from TRBV4-1 and TRBJ1-5; TRBD1 is a possible D gene (6 bases). From germline, CDR1 is MGHRA and CDR2 YSYEKL. The V end lost 2 bases, the J end lost 9 bases, and 14 bases lay between the germline ends. The CDR3 loop spans 14 amino acids. The CDR3 bases are TGCGCCAGCAGCCAACTAGAGGAGGGGGGGCCCCAGCATTTT. Protein product: CASSQLEEGGPQHF.

This chain uses TRBV21-1 with TRBJ1-2. TRBV21-1 is listed as a pseudogene. The CDR3 extends over 12 amino acids. CDR3 sequence reads: CAFAREDYGYTF. Here the CDR3 DNA reads TGTGCCTTCGCGAGGGAGGACTATGGCTACACCTTC.

At least ten counts were recorded for this clonotype. This rearrangement joins TRBV27 to TRBJ2-3; either TRBD1 or TRBD2 may fit D (5 bases each). The germline V gene encodes CDR1 MNHEY and CDR2 SMNVEV (reference sequence). Trimming stripped 5 bases from V and 3 bases from J, with 18 bases between. This CDR3 is 16 amino acids long. In DNA form, the CDR3 reads TGTGCCAGCAGTCTGAGGGGCCGACTCTTTACAGATACGCAGTATTTT. As protein: CASSLRGRLFTDTQYF.

This clonotype has at least ten counts. The rearrangement links TRBV27 to TRBJ2-2; TRBD1 agrees at 9 bases. Germline CDR1 is MNHEY and CDR2 is SMNVEV (reference sequence). The J segment lost 6 bases and the V segment lost 5 bases, leaving 4 bases of the junction unmatched. The CDR3 extends over 14 amino acids. DNA for the CDR3: TGTGCCAGCAGTGCCACAGGGGGCTCCGGGGAGCTGTTTTTT. It is translated as CASSATGGSGELFF.

This clonotype was counted ten times or more. The V gene is TRBV18, the J gene TRBJ2-1; either TRBD1 or TRBD2 may supply D (7 bases each). The germline V gene encodes CDR1 KGHSH and CDR2 LQKENI. The CDR3 totals 17 residues. Trimming stripped 6 bases from V and 8 bases from J, with 26 bases between. The CDR3 DNA is TGTGCCAGCTCGTCTCAAAACGTCAGGGGGGGCCTCTATGAGCAGTTCTTC. Its protein product is CASSSQNVRGGLYEQFF.

Ten or more counts support this clonotype. The chain couples TRBV5-1 to TRBJ2-7; 8 bases align to TRBD1. The V and J ends lost 4 bases and 4 bases, in that order; junction bases with no gene match: 7. The germline CDR1 and CDR2 sequences are SGHRS and YFSETQ. The CDR3 is 14 amino acids. CDR3 residues: CASSPGQVMYEQYF. The CDR3 DNA sequence: TGCGCCAGCAGCCCGGGACAGGTGATGTACGAGCAGTACTTC. Drawing the rest from reference TRBV5-1 and TRBJ2-7, the complete variable domain is KAGVTQTPRYLIKTRGQQVTLSCSPISGHRSVSWYQQTPGQGLQFLFEYFSETQRNKGNFPGRFSGRQFSNSRSEMNVSTLELGDSALYLCASSPGQVMYEQYFGPGTRLTVT.

In its sample, this clonotype was seen many times. The rearrangement joins TRBV27 to TRBJ1-4; D not resolved. The V gene's germline CDR1 is MNHEY and CDR2 SMNVEV (reference sequence). V dropped 7 bases and J dropped 0 bases, with 9 bases sitting between them. CDR3 length: 14 residues. CDR3 sequence reads: CASTPDATNEKLFF. DNA of the CDR3: TGTGCCAGCACCCCTGACGCAACTAATGAAAAACTGTTTTTT.

This clonotype has at least ten counts. The rearrangement links TRBV27 to TRBJ2-5; 11 bases align to TRBD2. With 8 bases clipped from V and 4 bases from J, the junction kept 12 bases outside the gene matches. This CDR3 comprises 16 residues. CDR1 MNHEY and CDR2 SMNVEV come from the germline V gene (reference sequence). CDR3 sequence (DNA): TGTGCCAGCTGCGAAACCGGGACTAGCGGCCCAGAGACCCAGTACTTC. Its protein product is CASCETGTSGPETQYF.

In this sample, this clonotype is medium-sized. The chain links TRBV7-9 to TRBJ1-2, with D unclear. The ends were cut back, 5 bases at V and 8 bases at J, with 18 bases in the middle. This CDR3 has 14 residues. The germline gives CDR1 SEHNR, CDR2 FQNEAQ (reference sequence). CDR3 DNA sequence: TGTGCCAGCAGCCAAGGCGAGGGTGTCTACGGCTACACCTTC. Residues: CASSQGEGVYGYTF.

This clonotype has only a few counts. The rearrangement joins TRBV5-1 to TRBJ2-3; 7 bases map to TRBD1. Germline-derived CDR1 and CDR2 are SGHRS and YFSETQ. The ends lost 4 bases at V and 4 bases at J; junction bases unmatched: 12. The CDR3 spans 16 residues. The CDR3 loop reads CASSDQQGKLADTQYF. In DNA, the CDR3 is TGCGCCAGCAGCGACCAACAGGGGAAGTTAGCAGATACGCAGTATTTT.

This clonotype was seen a handful of times. This rearrangement joins TRBV6-2 or TRBV6-3 to TRBJ2-5, with TRBD2 identical over 10 bases. V shed 6 bases, J shed 4 bases, and the junction held 11 bases outside the gene matches. The CDR3 is 16 amino acids. Germline V gene sequence: CDR1 MNHEY, CDR2 SVGEGT. CDR3 loop: CASRSRAGGLGETQYF. DNA of the CDR3: TGTGCCAGCAGAAGTCGAGCGGGGGGGCTTGGAGAGACCCAGTACTTC.

Many counts were recorded for this clonotype. The V gene is TRBV28, the J gene TRBJ2-5, with D perhaps matching TRBD1 or TRBD2 (7 bases each). CDR1 is MDHEN, CDR2 SYDVKM, per germline. The CDR3 extends over 22 amino acids. V dropped 3 bases and J dropped 0 bases, with 32 bases sitting between them. As DNA, the CDR3 is TGTGCCAGCAGTTTTTTCCACCCTTTTGGGAGGGGGCATAGCCCGTACCAAGAGACCCAGTACTTC. Its translation: CASSFFHPFGRGHSPYQETQYF.

The chain links TRBV28 to TRBJ2-3; D ambiguous. The CDR3 runs to 17 residues. Germline CDR1 and CDR2: MDHEN and SYDVKM. Trimming shortened V by 3 bases and J by 6 bases, and 22 bases separated the two germline ends. The CDR3 nucleotides read TGTGCCAGCAGTTTGGGCCATTACCCTAGTGCAAGCGATACGCAGTATTTT. Its protein product is CASSLGHYPSASDTQYF.

This clonotype was observed a handful of times. This chain connects TRBV10-2 to TRBJ2-3; D gene ambiguous. Germline V gene data show CDR1 as WSHSY and CDR2 as SAAADI. This CDR3 contains 15 residues. Trimming left V 3 bases short and J 0 bases short, with 10 bases between. The CDR3, as DNA: TGCGCCAGCAGTGAAGGCGTTCGCAGCACAGATACGCAGTATTTT. Encoded protein: CASSEGVRSTDTQYF.

This clonotype was seen repeatedly, ten times or more. The chain links TRBV24-1 to TRBJ2-5, with D tentatively TRBD2 (7 bases). The ends were cut back, 4 bases at V and 5 bases at J, with 19 bases in the middle. CDR1 is KGHDR, CDR2 SFDVKD, per germline. CDR3 size: 16 residues. The CDR3 sequence: CATSEGGTTTGETQYF. CDR3 DNA: TGTGCCACCAGTGAGGGGGGGACAACGACGGGGGAGACCCAGTACTTC.

This clonotype was recorded at least ten times. The gene calls are TRBV4-2 and TRBJ2-3, with D possibly matching TRBD1 (6 bases). Germline values: CDR1 LGHNA, CDR2 YNFKEQ. The V end was cut by 1 base, the J end by 6 bases, with 11 bases between. CDR3 length: 14 amino acids. CDR3 DNA sequence: TGTGCCAGCAGCCAAGGAGTTGGACAGGATACGCAGTATTTT. Protein product: CASSQGVGQDTQYF.

This clonotype was detected ten times or more. This chain uses TRBV3-1 with TRBJ1-5; D call uncertain. Germline V CDR1 and CDR2: LGHDT, YNNKEL (reference sequence). Trimming left V 5 bases short and J 4 bases short, with 6 bases between. This CDR3 is 12 amino acids long. In DNA form, the CDR3 reads TGTGCCAGCAGCGAACATAATCAGCCCCAGCATTTT. This translates into CASSEHNQPQHF.

This clonotype was seen at least ten times. The chain is built from TRBV9 and TRBJ2-2; a possible D gene is TRBD1 (5 bases). Germline values: CDR1 SGDLS, CDR2 YYNGEE. The CDR3 totals 13 residues. V lost 5 bases and J lost 6, with 11 bases in between. For the CDR3, the DNA is TGTGCCAGCAGTGACAGATCACCCGGGGAGCTGTTTTTT. This translates into CASSDRSPGELFF.

This clonotype is labeled medium-sized. V gene TRBV7-8 combines with J gene TRBJ1-4; weak D call: TRBD1 (6 bases). The CDR3 is 16 amino acids. V was cut by 5 bases and J by 6 bases, with 19 bases left in between. The germline V gene encodes CDR1 SGHVS and CDR2 FQNEAQ. Here the CDR3 reads CASSPRTAPPYEKLFF. The CDR3 DNA is TGTGCCAGCAGCCCTCGGACAGCCCCTCCATATGAAAAACTGTTTTTT.

This clonotype appeared a few times. The rearrangement uses TRBV12-3 or TRBV12-4 and TRBJ2-7; D could derive from TRBD1 or TRBD2 (5 bases each). V was pared by 6 bases and J by 5 bases, with 11 bases between. The CDR3 runs 12 residues. The CDR3 nucleotides read TGTGCCAGCAGCTTTTTGGGGGACGAGCAGTACTTC. Amino acids: CASSFLGDEQYF.

The chain recombines TRBV6-4 with TRBJ2-3; D is uncertain. Trimming shortened V by 0 bases and J by 5 bases, and 6 bases separated the two germline ends. Germline CDR1 MRHNA, CDR2 SNTAGT. The CDR3 contains 13 residues. The CDR3 reads CASSDSDRDTQYF. DNA for the CDR3: TGTGCCAGCAGTGACTCTGACCGAGATACGCAGTATTTT.

This clonotype was picked up many times. V and J are TRBV25-1 and TRBJ1-2; maybe TRBD1 (5 bases). The germline V gene encodes CDR1 MGHDK and CDR2 SYGVNS. The germline V and J ends were trimmed by 2 bases and 7 bases, with 8 bases remaining between them. This CDR3 is built from 12 residues. The CDR3 DNA follows: TGTGCCAGCAGTGAAACAGGTCTTGGCTACACCTTC. Translation gives CASSETGLGYTF.

This clonotype was counted only a few times. This rearrangement joins TRBV6-2 or TRBV6-3 to TRBJ2-1; D not resolved. In germline, CDR1 is MNHEY, CDR2 SVGEGT. The V end was cut by 1 base, the J end by 7 bases, with 8 bases between. CDR3 length: 13 amino acids. This CDR3 reads CASSYLNSNEQFF. The CDR3 DNA is TGTGCCAGCAGTTACTTGAACTCGAATGAGCAGTTCTTC.

Ten or more counts support this clonotype. V is TRBV7-6 and J is TRBJ1-1; the match to TRBD1 covers 8 bases. V shed 3 bases, J shed 11 bases, and the junction held 17 bases outside the gene matches. CDR3 length: 16 amino acids. CDR1 is SGHVS, CDR2 FNYEAQ, per germline. The CDR3 spells CASSLWHRGMGRSAFF. As DNA, the CDR3 is TGTGCCAGCAGCTTGTGGCACAGGGGGATGGGACGGTCGGCTTTCTTT.

This clonotype appeared many times. Germline is not matched at one junction end, which may reflect a read error. V usage is TRBV6-1 and J usage is TRBJ2-7; 10 positions match TRBD2. CDR3 size: 14 residues. CDR1 and CDR2 (germline): MNHNS, SASEGT. CDR3 in amino acids: CASSQAGGIYEQYF. CDR3 bases: TGTGCCAGCAGTCAAGCGGGGGGGATCTACGAGCAGTACTTC.

Only a few counts were recorded for this clonotype. The chain couples TRBV20-1 to TRBJ1-1, with a tentative D call TRBD1 (6 bases). The ends were cut back, 6 bases at V and 0 bases at J, with 11 bases in the middle. The CDR3 is 13 amino acids. The V gene's germline CDR1 is DFQATT and CDR2 SNEGSKA (reference sequence). Here the CDR3 DNA reads TGCAGTGCCCGAGGACAGATGAACACTGAAGCTTTCTTT. Residues: CSARGQMNTEAFF.

This clonotype was counted ten times or more. The CDR3 loop is CASSRDREGNEQFF. The CDR3 DNA reads as TGCGCCAGCAGCCGGGACAGGGAGGGGAATGAGCAGTTCTTC. This chain uses TRBV10-2 with TRBJ2-1, with 9 bases lining up with TRBD1. CDR1 and CDR2 from the germline V gene are WSHSY and SAAADI. V lost 6 bases, J lost 7 bases, and 7 bases stayed unmatched. The CDR3 is 14 amino acids.

This chain joins TRBV7-3 and TRBJ2-1; 14 bases line up with TRBD2. Per germline, CDR1 SGHTA and CDR2 FQGTGA. V lost 3 bases, J lost 9 bases, and 4 bases stayed unmatched. There are 15 residues in the CDR3. The CDR3 DNA is TGTGCCAGCAGCTTGGGACTAGCGGGAGATGGTGAGCAGTTCTTC. This gives the protein CASSLGLAGDGEQFF. Full variable domain (outside the CDR3, taken from reference TRBV7-3 and TRBJ2-1): GAGVSQTPSNKVTEKGKYVELRCDPISGHTALYWYRQSLGQGPEFLIYFQGTGAADDSGLPNDRFFAVRPEGSVSTLKIQRTERGDSAVYLCASSLGLAGDGEQFFGPGTRLTVL.